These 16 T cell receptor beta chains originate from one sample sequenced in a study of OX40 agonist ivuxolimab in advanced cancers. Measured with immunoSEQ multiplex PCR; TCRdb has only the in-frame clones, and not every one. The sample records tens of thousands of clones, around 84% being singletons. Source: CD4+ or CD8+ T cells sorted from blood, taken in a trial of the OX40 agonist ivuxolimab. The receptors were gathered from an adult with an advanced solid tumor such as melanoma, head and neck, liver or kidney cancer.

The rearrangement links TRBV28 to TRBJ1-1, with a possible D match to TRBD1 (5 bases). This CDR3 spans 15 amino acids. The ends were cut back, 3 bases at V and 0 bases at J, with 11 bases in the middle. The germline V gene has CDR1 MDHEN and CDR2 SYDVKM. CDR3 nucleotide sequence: TGTGCCAGCAGTTTGAGGGGTTTTATGAACACTGAAGCTTTCTTT. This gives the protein CASSLRGFMNTEAFF. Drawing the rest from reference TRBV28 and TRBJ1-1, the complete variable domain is DVKVTQSSRYLVKRTGEKVFLECVQDMDHENMFWYRQDPGLGLRLIYFSYDVKMKEKGDIPEGYSVSREKKERFSLILESASTNQTSMYLCASSLRGFMNTEAFFGQGTRLTVV.

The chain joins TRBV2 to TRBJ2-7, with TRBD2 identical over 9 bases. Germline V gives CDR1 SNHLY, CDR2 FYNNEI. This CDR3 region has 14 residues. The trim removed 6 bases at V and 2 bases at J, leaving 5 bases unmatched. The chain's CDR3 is CASRWLAGPYEQYF. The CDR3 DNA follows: TGTGCCAGCAGATGGCTAGCGGGGCCCTACGAGCAGTACTTC.

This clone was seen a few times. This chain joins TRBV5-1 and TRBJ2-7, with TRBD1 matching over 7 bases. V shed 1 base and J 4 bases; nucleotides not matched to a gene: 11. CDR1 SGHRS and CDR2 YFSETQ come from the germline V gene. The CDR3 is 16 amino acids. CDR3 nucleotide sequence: TGCGCCAGCAGCTTGCAAGGGGGCCCTTTACAATACGAGCAGTACTTC. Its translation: CASSLQGGPLQYEQYF. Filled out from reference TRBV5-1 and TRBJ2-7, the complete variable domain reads KAGVTQTPRYLIKTRGQQVTLSCSPISGHRSVSWYQQTPGQGLQFLFEYFSETQRNKGNFPGRFSGRQFSNSRSEMNVSTLELGDSALYLCASSLQGGPLQYEQYFGPGTRLTVT.

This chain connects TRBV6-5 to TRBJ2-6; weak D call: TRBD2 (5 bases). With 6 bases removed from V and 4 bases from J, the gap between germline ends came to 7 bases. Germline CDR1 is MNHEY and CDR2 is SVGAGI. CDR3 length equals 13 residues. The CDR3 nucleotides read TGTGCCAGCAGGGGAGCCGGGGCCAACGTCCTGACTTTC. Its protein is CASRGAGANVLTF.

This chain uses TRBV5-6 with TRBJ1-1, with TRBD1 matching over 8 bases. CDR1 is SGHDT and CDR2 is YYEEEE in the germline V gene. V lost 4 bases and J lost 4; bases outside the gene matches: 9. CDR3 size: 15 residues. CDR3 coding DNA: TGTGCCAGCAGCCCCCGGGGCAGGGGGCCCACTGAAGCTTTCTTT. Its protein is CASSPRGRGPTEAFF. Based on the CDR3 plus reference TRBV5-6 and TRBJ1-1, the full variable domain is DAGVTQSPTHLIKTRGQQVTLRCSPKSGHDTVSWYQQALGQGPQFIFQYYEEEERQRGNFPDRFSGHQFPNYSSELNVNALLLGDSALYLCASSPRGRGPTEAFFGQGTRLTVV.

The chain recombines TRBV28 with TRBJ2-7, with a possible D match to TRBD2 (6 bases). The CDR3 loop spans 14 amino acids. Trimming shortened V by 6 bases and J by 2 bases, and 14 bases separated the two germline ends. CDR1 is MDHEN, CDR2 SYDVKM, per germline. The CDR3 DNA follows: TGTGCCAGCAGCCAAGGAGGGGAACCCTACGAGCAGTACTTC. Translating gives CASSQGGEPYEQYF.

CDR3 in DNA: TGTGCCAGCAGCCGCCTTGGGGCGATGAACACTGAAGCTTTCTTT. Protein product: CASSRLGAMNTEAFF. The chain carries TRBV7-8 and TRBJ1-1; D is possibly TRBD1 (5 bases). Looked up from germline, CDR1 is SGHVS and CDR2 is FQNEAQ. The V end lost 5 bases, the J end lost 0 bases, and 13 bases lay between the germline ends. This CDR3 spans 15 amino acids.

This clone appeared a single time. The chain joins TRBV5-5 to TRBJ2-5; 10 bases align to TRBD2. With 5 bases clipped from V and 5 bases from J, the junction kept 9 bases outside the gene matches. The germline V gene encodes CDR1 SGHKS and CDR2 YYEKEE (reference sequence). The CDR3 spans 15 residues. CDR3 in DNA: TGTGCCAGCAGTAAAAGCGGGAGGGTTCATGAGACCCAGTACTTC. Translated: CASSKSGRVHETQYF.

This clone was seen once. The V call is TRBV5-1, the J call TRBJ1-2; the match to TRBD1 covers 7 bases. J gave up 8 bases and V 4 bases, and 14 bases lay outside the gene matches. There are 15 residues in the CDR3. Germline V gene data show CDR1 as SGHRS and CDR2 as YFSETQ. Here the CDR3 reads CASSPPKQGIDGYTF. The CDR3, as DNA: TGCGCCAGCAGCCCCCCGAAACAGGGGATAGACGGCTACACCTTC.

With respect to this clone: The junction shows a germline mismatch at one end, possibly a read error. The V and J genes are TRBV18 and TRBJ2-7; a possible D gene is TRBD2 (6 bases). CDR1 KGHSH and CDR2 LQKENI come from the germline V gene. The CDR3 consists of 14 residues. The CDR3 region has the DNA TGTGCCAGTTCACGAACTGGGAGGAACCGCGAGCAGTACTTC. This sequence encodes CASSRTGRNREQYF.

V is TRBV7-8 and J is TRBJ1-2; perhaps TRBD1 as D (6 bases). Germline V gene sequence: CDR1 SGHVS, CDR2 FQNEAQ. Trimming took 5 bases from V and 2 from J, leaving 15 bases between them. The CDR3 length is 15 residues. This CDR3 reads CASSPRGGRNYGYTF. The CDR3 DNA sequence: TGTGCCAGCAGCCCCCGGGGGGGGCGCAACTATGGCTACACCTTC. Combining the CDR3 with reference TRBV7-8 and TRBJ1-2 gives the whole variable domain GAGVSQSPRYKVAKRGQDVALRCDPISGHVSLFWYQQALGQGPEFLTYFQNEAQLDKSGLPSDRFFAERPEGSVSTLKIQRTQQEDSAVYLCASSPRGGRNYGYTFGSGTRLTVV.

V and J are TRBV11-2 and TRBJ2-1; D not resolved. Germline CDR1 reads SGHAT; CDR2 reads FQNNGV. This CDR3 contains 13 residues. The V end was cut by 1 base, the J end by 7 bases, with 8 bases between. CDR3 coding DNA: TGTGCCAGCAGCTTAGTCTCTTGGAATGAGCAGTTCTTC. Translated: CASSLVSWNEQFF.

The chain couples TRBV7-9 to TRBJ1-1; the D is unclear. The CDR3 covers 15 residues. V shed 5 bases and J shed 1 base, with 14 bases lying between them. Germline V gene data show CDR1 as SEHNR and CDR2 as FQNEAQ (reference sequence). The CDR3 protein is CASSLGVEGNTEAFF. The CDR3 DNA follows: TGTGCCAGCAGCCTAGGAGTCGAGGGGAACACTGAAGCTTTCTTT.

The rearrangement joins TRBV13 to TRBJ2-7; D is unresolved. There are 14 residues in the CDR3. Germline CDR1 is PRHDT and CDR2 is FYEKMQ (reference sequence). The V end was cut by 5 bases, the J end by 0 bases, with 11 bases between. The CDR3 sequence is CASSNRHLSYEQYF. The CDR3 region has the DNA TGTGCCAGCAGCAACCGACATCTCTCCTACGAGCAGTACTTC. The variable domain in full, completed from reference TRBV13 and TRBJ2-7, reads AAGVIQSPRHLIKEKRETATLKCYPIPRHDTVYWYQQGPGQDPQFLISFYEKMQSDKGSIPDRFSAQQFSDYHSELNMSSLELGDSALYFCASSNRHLSYEQYFGPGTRLTVT.

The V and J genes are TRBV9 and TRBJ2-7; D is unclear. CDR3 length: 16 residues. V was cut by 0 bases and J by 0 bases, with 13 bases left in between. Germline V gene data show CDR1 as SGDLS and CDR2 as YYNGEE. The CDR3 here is CASSVGLASSSYEQYF. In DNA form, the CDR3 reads TGTGCCAGCAGCGTAGGGCTTGCGTCTAGCTCCTACGAGCAGTACTTC.

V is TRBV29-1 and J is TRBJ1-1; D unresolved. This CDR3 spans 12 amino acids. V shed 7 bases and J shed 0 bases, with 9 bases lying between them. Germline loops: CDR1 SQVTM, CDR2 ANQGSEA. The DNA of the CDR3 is TGCAGCGCCCAACAGTTGAACACTGAAGCTTTCTTT. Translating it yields CSAQQLNTEAFF.